This T cell receptor beta chain stems from a study of naive and memory T cell subsets. Study-level results: Each distinct alpha or beta sequence counts as one clonotype. RNA-based TCR counts may shift with T cell activation and differentiation.

The CDR3 runs 13 residues. This clonotype was recorded a few times. Its specificity is not known. The beta constant-region primer was an equimolar mix of two oligonucleotides covering TRBC1 and TRBC2. The cDNA 3' end received a ligated single-stranded oligonucleotide carrying the SP2 primer and a 12-nucleotide UMI. TCRdb ran MiXCR on the UMI-ligation and nested PCR reads and lists one entry per CDR3 protein. The repertoire holds approximately 85,000 distinct CDR3 sequences, around 6.5% seen once, with around 1.6% in the top ten. The chain carries TRBV21-1 and TRBJ1-1; the table's D call TRBD1 went unverified against the DNA. TRBV21-1 is deemed a pseudogene. This receptor was taken from a human donor in good health. Material for sequencing was central memory CD4+ T cells from blood. The CDR3 DNA is TGTGCCAACCTCGACAGAGAGCTGCCTGGCGCTTTCTTT. This codes for CANLDRELPGAFF.